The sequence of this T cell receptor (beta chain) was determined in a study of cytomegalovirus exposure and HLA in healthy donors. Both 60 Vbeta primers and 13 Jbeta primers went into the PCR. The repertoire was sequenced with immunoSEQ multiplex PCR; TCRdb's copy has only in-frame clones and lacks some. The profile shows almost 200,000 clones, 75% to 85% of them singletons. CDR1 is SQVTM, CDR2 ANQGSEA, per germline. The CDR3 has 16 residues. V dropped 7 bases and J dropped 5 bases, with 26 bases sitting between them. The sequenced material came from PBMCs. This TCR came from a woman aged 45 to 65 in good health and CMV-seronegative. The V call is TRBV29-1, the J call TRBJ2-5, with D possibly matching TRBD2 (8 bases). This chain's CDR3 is CSARKGAGGGAETQYF. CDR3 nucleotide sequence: TGCAGCGCGAGGAAGGGGGCGGGAGGAGGTGCGGAGACCCAGTACTTC.